This T cell receptor (beta chain) is from a study of CD8 T cells in Susac syndrome. The V gene's germline CDR1 is SGHRS and CDR2 YFSETQ. There are 17 residues in the CDR3. V lost 6 bases, J lost 4 bases, and 17 bases stayed unmatched. Random hexamers served to reverse transcribe about 0.45 to 1 ug RNA. TCRdb used MiXCR to reprocess the immunoSEQ multiplex PCR reads, holding one entry per CDR3 protein. Of some 260,000 distinct CDR3 sequences detected, approximately 85% appear once; the ten largest clones hold approximately 0.12%. Sequencing of TCR beta was performed on blood CD8+ and CD4+ T cells. Negative magnetic isolation gave CD8+ and CD4+ cells; FACS enriched CD8+ TEMRA.

The genes are TRBV5-1 and TRBJ2-7; 9 bases line up with TRBD2. The specimen sequenced was CD8+ T cells from PBMCs. The source of this sequence is a human donor with multiple sclerosis. CDR3 amino acids: CASTKDFLSGSSYEQYF. In DNA form, the CDR3 reads TGCGCCAGCACCAAAGATTTCCTTAGCGGGAGTAGTTACGAGCAGTACTTC. The full variable domain, completed using reference TRBV5-1 and TRBJ2-7, is KAGVTQTPRYLIKTRGQQVTLSCSPISGHRSVSWYQQTPGQGLQFLFEYFSETQRNKGNFPGRFSGRQFSNSRSEMNVSTLELGDSALYLCASTKDFLSGSSYEQYFGPGTRLTVT.